These 24 T cell receptor beta chains were sequenced from one sample in a study of neurological immune-mediated disorders. TCRdb re-called the 5' RACE reads through MiXCR, storing one row per CDR3 protein. The table records about 48,000 distinct CDR3 sequences, roughly 2% of them present only once. What was sequenced was PBMCs. The receptors derive from a middle-aged woman with multiple sclerosis.

This clonotype was seen repeatedly, ten times or more. The chain joins TRBV5-1 to TRBJ2-3; unclear D gene. The CDR3 extends over 14 amino acids. V was shortened by 0 bases and J by 2 bases, with 7 bases between the two germline ends. Germline V gene sequence: CDR1 SGHRS, CDR2 YFSETQ. Here the CDR3 DNA reads TGCGCCAGCAGCTTGGAGGTCCCCACAGATACGCAGTATTTT. Its protein product is CASSLEVPTDTQYF.

V and J are TRBV5-1 and TRBJ2-7, with 8 bases fitting TRBD1. Germline V gives CDR1 SGHRS, CDR2 YFSETQ. V shed 4 bases and J 2 bases; nucleotides not matched to a gene: 8. This CDR3 comprises 15 residues. CDR3 region: CASSIRQGRPYEQYF. DNA for the CDR3: TGCGCCAGCAGCATAAGACAGGGGAGACCCTACGAGCAGTACTTC. Combining the CDR3 with reference TRBV5-1 and TRBJ2-7 gives the whole variable domain KAGVTQTPRYLIKTRGQQVTLSCSPISGHRSVSWYQQTPGQGLQFLFEYFSETQRNKGNFPGRFSGRQFSNSRSEMNVSTLELGDSALYLCASSIRQGRPYEQYFGPGTRLTVT.

Ten or more counts support this clonotype. The chain has TRBV2 and TRBJ2-7; D unclear. Germline V gene data show CDR1 as SNHLY and CDR2 as FYNNEI. V was trimmed by 10 bases and J by 0 bases, leaving 7 bases between them. This CDR3 is 11 amino acids long. In nucleotides, the CDR3 is TGTGCCACGCTCAGCTCCTACGAGCAGTACTTC. Translating gives CATLSSYEQYF.

The table lists this clonotype with many counts. The chain carries TRBV6-6 and TRBJ2-1, with D possibly TRBD2 on 5 matching bases. Trimming shortened V by 6 bases and J by 8 bases, and 11 bases separated the two germline ends. The CDR3 sequence is 12 residues long. Germline lookup yields CDR1 MNHNY and CDR2 SVGAGI (reference sequence). For the CDR3, the DNA is TGTGCCAGCAGGTCCGGAGGACATGAGCAGTTCTTC. Amino acid sequence: CASRSGGHEQFF.

In its sample, this clonotype was seen many times. The chain has TRBV5-6 and TRBJ2-3; a possible D gene is TRBD2 (6 bases). This CDR3 comprises 15 residues. In germline, CDR1 is SGHDT, CDR2 YYEEEE. Trimming cost V 0 bases and J 2 bases, with 10 bases left between them. CDR3 loop: CASSLGGLDTDTQYF. As DNA, the CDR3 is TGTGCCAGCAGCTTGGGGGGACTCGACACAGATACGCAGTATTTT. Supplemented by reference TRBV5-6 and TRBJ2-3, the full variable domain reads DAGVTQSPTHLIKTRGQQVTLRCSPKSGHDTVSWYQQALGQGPQFIFQYYEEEERQRGNFPDRFSGHQFPNYSSELNVNALLLGDSALYLCASSLGGLDTDTQYFGPGTRLTVL.

This clonotype has a count of ten or more. The gene calls are TRBV7-6 and TRBJ1-5, with 8 bases fitting TRBD1. The CDR3 is 15 amino acids. The J segment lost 2 bases and the V segment lost 5 bases, leaving 5 bases of the junction unmatched. Germline CDR1 reads SGHVS; CDR2 reads FNYEAQ. The chain's CDR3 is CASSPETGGNQPQHF. The CDR3, as DNA: TGTGCCAGCAGCCCCGAGACAGGGGGCAATCAGCCCCAGCATTTT.

Only a few counts were recorded for this clonotype. The chain joins TRBV20-1 to TRBJ2-1; D is tentatively TRBD1 or TRBD2 (5 bases each). This CDR3 has 13 amino acids. Trimming took 6 bases from V and 8 from J, leaving 17 bases between them. The germline V gene has CDR1 DFQATT and CDR2 SNEGSKA (reference sequence). Here the CDR3 DNA reads TGCAGTGCCCGCATTGGGGGATATGATGAGCAGTTCTTC. It specifies CSARIGGYDEQFF.

The table lists this clonotype with many counts. CDR3 loop: CASSVDSVNSPLHF. The CDR3 DNA is TGCGCCAGCAGCGTTGACAGTGTTAATTCACCCCTCCACTTT. The chain links TRBV5-1 to TRBJ1-6, with a weak D call TRBD1 (5 bases). Germline CDR1 SGHRS, CDR2 YFSETQ. The CDR3 covers 14 residues. V was trimmed by 4 bases and J by 6 bases, leaving 11 bases between them.

The table lists this clonotype with many counts. The rearrangement uses TRBV24-1 and TRBJ2-1, with no clear D. CDR3 length equals 13 residues. Trimming cost V 4 bases and J 12 bases, with 15 bases left between them. The germline V gene has CDR1 KGHDR and CDR2 SFDVKD. This CDR3 reads CATSDLRARRQFF. CDR3 nucleotides: TGTGCCACCAGTGACCTCAGAGCTAGACGGCAGTTCTTC.

This clonotype was seen repeatedly, ten times or more. The chain combines TRBV15 with TRBJ2-7; D possibly matches TRBD1 or TRBD2 (5 bases each). Trimming shortened V by 4 bases and J by 2 bases, and 12 bases separated the two germline ends. Germline assignment: CDR1 LNHNV and CDR2 YYDKDF (reference sequence). The CDR3 is 14 residues long. Here the CDR3 reads CATSIGDATYEQYF. CDR3 in DNA: TGTGCCACCAGCATAGGGGACGCGACCTACGAGCAGTACTTC. Based on the CDR3 plus reference TRBV15 and TRBJ2-7, the full variable domain is DAMVIQNPRYQVTQFGKPVTLSCSQTLNHNVMYWYQQKSSQAPKLLFHYYDKDFNNEADTPDNFQSRRPNTSFCFLDIRSPGLGDTAMYLCATSIGDATYEQYFGPGTRLTVT.

In this sample, this clonotype turned up many times. V gene TRBV25-1 combines with J gene TRBJ2-7; maybe TRBD1 (6 bases). CDR1 and CDR2 (germline): MGHDK, SYGVNS. With 6 bases removed from V and 2 bases from J, the gap between germline ends came to 14 bases. There are 14 residues in the CDR3. CDR3: CASSAPGHPYEQYF. CDR3 nucleotides: TGTGCCAGCAGCGCCCCGGGACACCCCTACGAGCAGTACTTC.

This clonotype was seen ten or more times. The chain couples TRBV4-2 to TRBJ2-7; D perhaps matches TRBD2 (5 bases). Trimming removed 6 bases from V and 2 bases from J, with 14 bases in between. Germline V gene lookup returns CDR1 LGHNA and CDR2 YNFKEQ. The CDR3 has 14 amino acids. As DNA, the CDR3 is TGTGCCAGCAGGAGGGCGACGGGGACCTACGAGCAGTACTTC. Its translation: CASRRATGTYEQYF.

This clonotype was detected many times. The rearrangement uses TRBV7-8 and TRBJ2-3; possible D gene TRBD1, 6 bases. Germline V gene data show CDR1 as SGHVS and CDR2 as FQNEAQ. Trimming removed 0 bases from V and 3 bases from J, with 16 bases in between. The CDR3 loop spans 17 amino acids. DNA for the CDR3: TGTGCCAGCAGCTTAGCTGTCAGGGGTTTCTTGACAGATACGCAGTATTTT. It translates to CASSLAVRGFLTDTQYF.

This clonotype was detected ten times or more. The rearrangement links TRBV20-1 to TRBJ1-2; D gene unclear. In germline, CDR1 is DFQATT, CDR2 SNEGSKA (reference sequence). V was clipped by 0 bases and J by 2 bases, with 7 bases between them. The length of the CDR3 is 13 residues. CDR3 in amino acids: CSAREDGNYGYTF. Written as DNA, the CDR3 is TGCAGTGCTAGAGAGGACGGAAACTATGGCTACACCTTC.

This clonotype showed up many times. J is TRBJ1-5 and V is TRBV5-1; the D is unclear. Germline V CDR1 and CDR2: SGHRS, YFSETQ. V lost 0 bases and J lost 1, with 8 bases in between. The CDR3 spans 15 residues. The chain's CDR3 is CASSLGGNSNQPQHF. DNA for the CDR3: TGCGCCAGCAGCTTGGGAGGGAACAGCAATCAGCCCCAGCATTTT.

This clonotype was counted ten times or more. This rearrangement joins TRBV7-8 to TRBJ1-1; D is unclear. The CDR3 extends over 12 amino acids. V was trimmed by 10 bases and J by 6 bases, leaving 15 bases between them. Germline assignment: CDR1 SGHVS and CDR2 FQNEAQ. The CDR3 coding sequence is TGTGCCACCTCACCTCCAAGGTCTGAAGCTTTCTTT. It codes for CATSPPRSEAFF.

This clonotype was counted ten times or more. J is TRBJ2-2 and V is TRBV7-9, with D tentatively TRBD1 (6 bases). CDR1 is SEHNR and CDR2 is FQNEAQ in the germline V gene (reference sequence). The V and J ends lost 4 bases and 3 bases respectively, with 12 bases between them. The CDR3 is 15 residues long. The CDR3 reads CASSSSDSHTGELFF. The CDR3 coding sequence is TGTGCCAGCAGCTCCTCGGACAGTCACACCGGGGAGCTGTTTTTT. The whole variable domain, remainder taken from reference TRBV7-9 and TRBJ2-2, is DTGVSQNPRHKITKRGQNVTFRCDPISEHNRLYWYRQTLGQGPEFLTYFQNEAQLEKSRLLSDRFSAERPKGSFSTLEIQRTEQGDSAMYLCASSSSDSHTGELFFGEGSRLTVL.

In this sample, this clonotype turned up many times. The chain links TRBV18 to TRBJ1-4; 10 nucleotides align to TRBD1. In germline, CDR1 is KGHSH, CDR2 LQKENI. The CDR3 runs to 17 residues. The J segment lost 0 bases and the V segment lost 3 bases, leaving 4 bases of the junction unmatched. The CDR3 DNA reads as TGTGCCAGCTCACCTCGGGACAGGGGAACAACTAATGAAAAACTGTTTTTT. It encodes CASSPRDRGTTNEKLFF.

This clonotype was observed many times. The rearrangement links TRBV6-1 to TRBJ1-1; D is uncertain. The CDR3 contains 14 residues. Germline CDR1 and CDR2: MNHNS and SASEGT. Trimming removed 7 bases from V and 6 bases from J, with 18 bases in between. For the CDR3, the DNA is TGTGCCAGCATGACCTCCCAAGGGTGGGCTGAAGCTTTCTTT. It is translated as CASMTSQGWAEAFF.

The chain combines TRBV7-9 with TRBJ1-5, with 7 bases fitting TRBD1. V dropped 4 bases and J dropped 7; count of bases not matched to a gene: 4. This CDR3 contains 13 residues. The V gene's germline CDR1 is SEHNR and CDR2 FQNEAQ (reference sequence). The CDR3 region is CASSSQGGQPQHF. The CDR3 DNA follows: TGTGCCAGCAGCTCCCAGGGGGGCCAGCCCCAGCATTTT.

This clonotype was observed at least ten times. The chain joins TRBV9 to TRBJ2-7; D is perhaps TRBD1 (5 bases). CDR3 size: 14 residues. Germline V CDR1 and CDR2: SGDLS, YYNGEE. V lost 0 bases to trimming and J lost 1 base, with 8 bases between them. The CDR3 coding sequence is TGTGCCAGCAGCGTAGACCAGGGTTCCTACGAGCAGTACTTC. Translation: CASSVDQGSYEQYF. Full variable domain (rest looked up from reference TRBV9 and TRBJ2-7): DSGVTQTPKHLITATGQRVTLRCSPRSGDLSVYWYQQSLDQGLQFLIQYYNGEERAKGNILERFSAQQFPDLHSELNLSSLELGDSALYFCASSVDQGSYEQYFGPGTRLTVT.

This clonotype was seen ten or more times. The genes are TRBV20-1 and TRBJ1-2; no definite D call. V was cut by 3 bases and J by 6 bases, with 11 bases left in between. Germline values: CDR1 DFQATT, CDR2 SNEGSKA (reference sequence). The CDR3 sequence is 12 residues long. The CDR3 loop is CSASWPVDGYTF. CDR3 DNA sequence: TGCAGTGCTAGTTGGCCGGTCGATGGCTACACCTTC.

This clonotype was observed at least ten times. V and J are TRBV7-8 and TRBJ2-1; D uncertain. CDR3 size: 14 residues. V lost 5 bases, J lost 10 bases, and 18 bases lay in between. Looked up from germline, CDR1 is SGHVS and CDR2 is FQNEAQ. CDR3 residues: CASSRWGPKAEQFF. Here the CDR3 DNA reads TGTGCCAGCAGCCGGTGGGGTCCAAAAGCCGAGCAGTTCTTC. The full variable domain, its missing parts supplied by reference TRBV7-8 and TRBJ2-1, is GAGVSQSPRYKVAKRGQDVALRCDPISGHVSLFWYQQALGQGPEFLTYFQNEAQLDKSGLPSDRFFAERPEGSVSTLKIQRTQQEDSAVYLCASSRWGPKAEQFFGPGTRLTVL.

This clonotype has at least ten counts. This rearrangement joins TRBV20-1 to TRBJ1-1, with 9 positions matching TRBD1. The V gene end was trimmed by 3 bases and the J gene end by 5 bases; junction bases not matched to a gene: 10. In germline, CDR1 is DFQATT, CDR2 SNEGSKA (reference sequence). There are 15 residues in the CDR3. CDR3 nucleotides: TGCAGTGCTAGTTCACGGACAGGGGCGAGGACTGAAGCTTTCTTT. Translating it yields CSASSRTGARTEAFF.